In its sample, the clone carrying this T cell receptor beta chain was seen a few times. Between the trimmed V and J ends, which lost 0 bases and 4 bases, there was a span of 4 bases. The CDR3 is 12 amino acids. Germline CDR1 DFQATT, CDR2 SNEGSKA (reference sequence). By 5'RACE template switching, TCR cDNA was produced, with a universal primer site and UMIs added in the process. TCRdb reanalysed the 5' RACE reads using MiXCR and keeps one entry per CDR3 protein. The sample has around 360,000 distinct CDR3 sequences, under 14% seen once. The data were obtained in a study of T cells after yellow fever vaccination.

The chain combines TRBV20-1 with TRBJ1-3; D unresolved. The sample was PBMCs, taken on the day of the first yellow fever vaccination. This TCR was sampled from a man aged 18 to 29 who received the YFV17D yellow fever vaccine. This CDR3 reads CSAREVGNTIYF. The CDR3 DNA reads TGCAGTGCTAGAGAGGTGGGAAACACCATATATTTT.